One T cell receptor (beta chain) is described in this entry. This sample was included in a study of OX40 agonist ivuxolimab in advanced cancers. The assay was immunoSEQ multiplex PCR, and TCRdb's table has in-frame clones only and misses some. The sample lists some 70,000 clones; roughly nine tenths were seen once. The V gene lost 1 base and the J gene lost 7 bases, with 11 bases spanning the gap. The CDR3 runs 15 residues. Germline V lookup: CDR1 LGHNA, CDR2 YSLEER. V usage is TRBV4-3 and J usage is TRBJ1-6; D unresolved. Sequencing used CD4+ or CD8+ T cells sorted from blood, obtained in a trial of the OX40 agonist ivuxolimab. This TCR was recovered from an adult with an advanced solid tumor such as melanoma, head and neck, liver or kidney cancer. The CDR3, as DNA: TGCGCCAGCAGCCAAGTCGGGCAGAGCAATTCACCCCTCCACTTT. Residues: CASSQVGQSNSPLHF.